The source of this TCR beta chain is a study of cytomegalovirus exposure and HLA in healthy donors. Overall study context: In an earlier analysis, some 110 million unique TCR beta sequences were found from about 190 million T cells. Study-level points and caveats: The study put about 180 TCR beta chains on its list as cytomegalovirus-associated.

The PCR ran on 60 Vbeta and 13 Jbeta primers. TCRdb's copy holds only in-frame clones and misses some; the assay was immunoSEQ multiplex PCR. Found here are about 160,000 clones, roughly 85% of them singletons; the top ten hold approximately 2%. This clone has just one count. Its antigen remains unknown. The CDR3 runs 16 residues. CDR1 and CDR2 (germline): MNHEY, SMNVEV (reference sequence). The V and J ends lost 7 bases and 1 base, in that order; junction bases with no gene match: 11. Sequences were obtained from PBMCs. This receptor was identified in a man in his forties in good health and CMV-seronegative. The rearrangement links TRBV27 to TRBJ1-2; 8 bases are shared with TRBD1. CDR3 region: CASTPGRGQSNYGYTF. The CDR3 DNA sequence: TGTGCCAGCACCCCAGGCAGGGGGCAAAGTAACTATGGCTACACCTTC.